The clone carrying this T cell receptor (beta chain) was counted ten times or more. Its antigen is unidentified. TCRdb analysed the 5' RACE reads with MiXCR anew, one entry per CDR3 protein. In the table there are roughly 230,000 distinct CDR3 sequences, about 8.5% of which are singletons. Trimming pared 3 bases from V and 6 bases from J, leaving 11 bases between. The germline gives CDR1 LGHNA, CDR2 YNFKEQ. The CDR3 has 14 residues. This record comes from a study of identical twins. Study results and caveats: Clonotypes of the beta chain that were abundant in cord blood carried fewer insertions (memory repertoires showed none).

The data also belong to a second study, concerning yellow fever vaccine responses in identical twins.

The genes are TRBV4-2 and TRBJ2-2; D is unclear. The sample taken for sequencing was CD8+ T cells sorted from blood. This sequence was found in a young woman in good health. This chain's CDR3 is CASSHSGAPGELFF. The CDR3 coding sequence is TGTGCCAGCAGCCACTCGGGCGCCCCCGGGGAGCTGTTTTTT.